This T cell receptor beta chain was found in a study of blood T cell repertoires in COVID-19. Study at large: Samples representing acute and convalescent COVID-19 were sourced from the United States, Italy and Spain.

Sequenced by immunoSEQ multiplex PCR; TCRdb stores in-frame clones only, minus some. The sample carries some 62,000 clones, approximately 79% recorded once. In this sample, this clone turned up once. V was cut by 0 bases and J by 1 base, with 15 bases left in between. CDR1 and CDR2 (germline): LGHNA, YNFKEQ. CDR3 length: 17 residues. The V call is TRBV4-2, the J call TRBJ1-1; D call uncertain. Sequencing was done on a sample of peripheral blood. This TCR came from a woman older than 75 with active or convalescent COVID-19. Written as DNA, the CDR3 is TGTGCCAGCAGCCAAGAATTGGGCCTCGGGGAGAACACTGAAGCTTTCTTT. Protein: CASSQELGLGENTEAFF.